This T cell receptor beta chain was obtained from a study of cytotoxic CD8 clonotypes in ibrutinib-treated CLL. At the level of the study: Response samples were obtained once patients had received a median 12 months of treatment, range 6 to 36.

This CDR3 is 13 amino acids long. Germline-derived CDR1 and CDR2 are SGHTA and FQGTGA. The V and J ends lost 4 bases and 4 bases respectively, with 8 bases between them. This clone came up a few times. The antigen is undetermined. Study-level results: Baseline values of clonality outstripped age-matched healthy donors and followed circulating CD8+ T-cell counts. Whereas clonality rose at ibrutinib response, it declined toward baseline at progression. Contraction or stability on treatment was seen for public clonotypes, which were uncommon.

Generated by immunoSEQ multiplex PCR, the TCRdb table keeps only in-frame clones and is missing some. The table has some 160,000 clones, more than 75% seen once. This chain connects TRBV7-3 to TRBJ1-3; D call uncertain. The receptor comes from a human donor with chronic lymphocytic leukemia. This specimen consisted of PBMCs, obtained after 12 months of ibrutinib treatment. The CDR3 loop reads CASSSTSGNTIYF. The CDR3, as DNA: TGTGCCAGCAGCTCCACCTCCGGAAACACCATATATTTT.